This T cell receptor beta chain comes out of a study of cytomegalovirus exposure and HLA in healthy donors. Amplification used 60 Vbeta primers and 13 Jbeta primers. The repertoire was sequenced with immunoSEQ multiplex PCR; TCRdb's copy has only in-frame clones and lacks some. The table has about 200,000 clones, about four fifths seen once. CDR1 is LNHDA, CDR2 SQIVND, per germline (reference sequence). The CDR3 consists of 16 residues. With 2 bases clipped from V and 4 bases from J, the junction kept 7 bases outside the gene matches. The sample was PBMCs. This TCR was recovered from a young woman in good health and CMV-seronegative. The genes are TRBV19 and TRBJ1-4, with 7 positions matching TRBD1. This CDR3 reads CASSIREQGNNEKLFF. The CDR3, as DNA: TGTGCCAGTAGTATAAGGGAACAGGGGAATAATGAAAAACTGTTTTTT.